These 22 T cell receptor beta chains originate from one sample sequenced in a study of T-cell memory formation after mild COVID-19. One entry per CDR3 protein results from TCRdb running MiXCR on the 5' RACE reads. The data hold hundreds of thousands of distinct CDR3 sequences, with about 22% observed a single time. The sequenced sample consisted of PBMCs or a T cell subset sorted from them (not recorded which). All receptors come from an adult woman who had mild COVID-19 (a few samples of this study predate the infection). Cell type and time point are not known.

This clonotype was observed at least ten times. This chain joins TRBV6-4 and TRBJ2-3; D possibly corresponds to TRBD2 (7 bases). Germline-derived CDR1 and CDR2 are MRHNA and SNTAGT. There are 16 residues in the CDR3. Trimming pared 0 bases from V and 3 bases from J, leaving 13 bases between. The CDR3 DNA is TGTGCCAGCAGTGACTCGAAGGGGGGGCCAACAGATACGCAGTATTTT. Amino acids: CASSDSKGGPTDTQYF.

This chain joins TRBV7-9 and TRBJ1-1, with 8 bases matching TRBD1. J gave up 3 bases and V 2 bases, and 8 bases lay outside the gene matches. Germline CDR1 and CDR2: SEHNR and FQNEAQ (reference sequence). There are 16 residues in the CDR3. CDR3 sequence: CASSLTGGTRDTEAFF. CDR3 nucleotide sequence: TGTGCCAGCAGCTTAACAGGGGGTACAAGGGACACTGAAGCTTTCTTT.

The gene calls are TRBV12-3 or TRBV12-4 and TRBJ1-3; D is uncertain. This CDR3 is built from 12 residues. V was cut by 8 bases and J by 9 bases, with 14 bases left in between. The CDR3 nucleotides read TGTGCCAGCCGTACAGCGCGGGGCACCATATATTTT. Amino acids: CASRTARGTIYF.

The genes are TRBV6-2 or TRBV6-3 and TRBJ2-7, with a possible D match to TRBD2 (6 bases). CDR3 size: 18 residues. Germline V lookup: CDR1 MNHEY, CDR2 SVGEGT. Between the trimmed V and J ends, which lost 0 bases and 1 base, there was a span of 19 bases. CDR3 region: CASSYSSRFSGTSYEQYF. DNA for the CDR3: TGTGCCAGCAGTTACTCGAGCAGGTTTTCGGGGACTTCCTACGAGCAGTACTTC.

In its sample, this clonotype was seen a few times. V gene TRBV7-3 combines with J gene TRBJ2-2; no firm D call. The CDR3 loop spans 16 amino acids. V was cut by 5 bases and J by 2 bases, with 15 bases left in between. Germline V gene data show CDR1 as SGHTA and CDR2 as FQGTGA. The CDR3 is CASSPRPAPNTGELFF. In DNA, the CDR3 is TGTGCCAGCAGCCCCCGTCCGGCCCCCAACACCGGGGAGCTGTTTTTT.

The rearrangement joins TRBV29-1 to TRBJ2-1, with 11 bases that match TRBD2. V dropped 6 bases and J dropped 4; count of bases not matched to a gene: 5. CDR3 size: 14 residues. The germline gives CDR1 SQVTM, CDR2 ANQGSEA. For the CDR3, the DNA is TGCAGCGTCAACGGACTAGCGGGTTACAATGAGCAGTTCTTC. Translated: CSVNGLAGYNEQFF.

This clonotype has at least ten counts. The V and J genes are TRBV7-9 and TRBJ2-5; D remains unclear. Germline V gene sequence: CDR1 SEHNR, CDR2 FQNEAQ (reference sequence). With 1 base removed from V and 2 bases from J, the gap between germline ends came to 5 bases. The CDR3 contains 13 residues. The CDR3 DNA sequence: TGTGCCAGCAGCTTAGGAGAACAAGAGACCCAGTACTTC. Its translation is CASSLGEQETQYF.

In DNA, the CDR3 is TGTGCCAGCAGTGGAGATGGCTACACCTTC. Translation gives CASSGDGYTF. J is TRBJ1-2 and V is TRBV9; D ambiguous. The CDR3 has 10 amino acids. Germline assignment: CDR1 SGDLS and CDR2 YYNGEE. V lost 5 bases and J 6 bases, leaving 5 bases between the germline ends.

This chain connects TRBV7-9 to TRBJ2-7; the match to TRBD2 covers 8 bases. The CDR3 is made up of 14 amino acids. V was pared by 5 bases and J by 4 bases, with 7 bases of the junction left unmatched. CDR1 is SEHNR and CDR2 is FQNEAQ in the germline V gene (reference sequence). CDR3 in amino acids: CASSPSGRLYEQYF. The DNA of the CDR3 is TGTGCCAGCAGCCCCAGCGGGAGACTTTACGAGCAGTACTTC.

A few counts support this clonotype. The chain joins TRBV7-2 to TRBJ2-3; 15 nucleotides line up with TRBD2. The CDR3 totals 17 residues. V lost 4 bases, J lost 4 bases, and 6 bases stayed unmatched. CDR1 and CDR2 (germline): SGHTA, FQGNSA. CDR3 sequence (DNA): TGTGCCAGCAGCTCGCATAGGACTAGCGGGAGGGCAGATACGCAGTATTTT. Amino acids: CASSSHRTSGRADTQYF.

In this sample, this clonotype turned up a few times. J is TRBJ2-7 and V is TRBV4-2, with D tentatively TRBD1 or TRBD2 (5 bases each). CDR1 LGHNA and CDR2 YNFKEQ come from the germline V gene. V lost 1 base and J 12 bases, leaving 31 bases between the germline ends. There are 18 residues in the CDR3. In nucleotides, the CDR3 is TGTGCCAGCAGCCAAGCCCTCCGGACTCCCGGGACCAGAGAAGCAGTGTACTTC. Translated: CASSQALRTPGTREAVYF.

This clonotype was detected a few times. The V gene is TRBV7-6, the J gene TRBJ2-1; 7 nucleotides align to TRBD2. Germline V gene data show CDR1 as SGHVS and CDR2 as FNYEAQ. V was clipped by 5 bases and J by 6 bases; unmatched bases: 4. The CDR3 consists of 13 residues. CDR3 DNA sequence: TGTGCCAGCAGCCCCGGACTAGTCAATGAGCAGTTCTTC. Amino acids: CASSPGLVNEQFF. The entire variable domain, with the rest obtained from reference TRBV7-6 and TRBJ2-1, is as follows: GAGVSQSPRYKVTKRGQDVALRCDPISGHVSLYWYRQALGQGPEFLTYFNYEAQQDKSGLPNDRFSAERPEGSISTLTIQRTEQRDSAMYRCASSPGLVNEQFFGPGTRLTVL.

This chain uses TRBV6-6 with TRBJ1-4; D remains ambiguous. Germline V gives CDR1 MNHNY, CDR2 SVGAGI (reference sequence). Trimming pared 6 bases from V and 4 bases from J, leaving 9 bases between. The CDR3 runs to 13 residues. The CDR3 here is CASRIDGNEKLFF. As DNA, the CDR3 is TGTGCCAGCAGGATAGACGGTAATGAAAAACTGTTTTTT.

This clonotype was detected once. CDR3 coding DNA: TGTGCCAGCAGCCCCCAGCTGAGGGGGGCACGGCAGTACTTC. Its translation is CASSPQLRGARQYF. The chain has TRBV7-2 and TRBJ2-7; either TRBD1 or TRBD2 may fit D (6 bases each). V was clipped by 5 bases and J by 9 bases, with 20 bases between them. The CDR3 runs to 14 residues. Germline CDR1 SGHTA, CDR2 FQGNSA.

The chain couples TRBV4-2 to TRBJ2-5; 10 bases are a match to TRBD2. The V gene's germline CDR1 is LGHNA and CDR2 YNFKEQ. The CDR3 length is 17 residues. The J segment lost 3 bases and the V segment lost 8 bases, leaving 15 bases of the junction unmatched. The CDR3 coding sequence is TGTGCCAGCGGCAGTCCCCCTACTAGCGGGGTTAAAGAGACCCAGTACTTC. It translates to CASGSPPTSGVKETQYF.

In its sample, this clonotype was seen a few times. This chain connects TRBV5-1 to TRBJ2-1; 13 nucleotides match TRBD2. The CDR3 is 18 amino acids. V was clipped by 1 base and J by 0 bases; unmatched bases: 4. Per the germline V gene, CDR1 is SGHRS and CDR2 is YFSETQ. In DNA form, the CDR3 reads TGCGCCAGCAGCTTGACTAGCGGGAGGGGCGGCTCCTACAATGAGCAGTTCTTC. This translates into CASSLTSGRGGSYNEQFF.

The rearrangement links TRBV18 to TRBJ1-1; D is unclear. V lost 8 bases to trimming and J lost 0 bases, with 10 bases between them. Germline assignment: CDR1 KGHSH and CDR2 LQKENI. The CDR3 extends over 13 amino acids. In DNA, the CDR3 is TGTGCCAGCACGCCGTACCTGAACACTGAAGCTTTCTTT. This codes for CASTPYLNTEAFF.

This clonotype appeared a few times. The CDR3 here is CASSQDLTSSYNEQFF. In DNA, the CDR3 is TGTGCCAGCAGCCAAGATTTGACTAGCTCCTACAATGAGCAGTTCTTC. The chain is built from TRBV4-2 and TRBJ2-1, with D perhaps TRBD2 (6 bases). Trimming pared 0 bases from V and 0 bases from J, leaving 9 bases between. This CDR3 is 16 amino acids long. Germline V gene lookup returns CDR1 LGHNA and CDR2 YNFKEQ.

The DNA for the CDR3 is TGTGCCAGCCGATCCAAGGGCAGGGAAGGGGCTGGGGCCAACGTCCTGACTTTC. This encodes CASRSKGREGAGANVLTF. The chain carries TRBV7-8 and TRBJ2-6; a possible D gene is TRBD1 (5 bases). The CDR3 covers 18 residues. CDR1 SGHVS and CDR2 FQNEAQ come from the germline V gene. V was cut by 8 bases and J by 2 bases, with 22 bases left in between.

This clonotype was counted a few times. The chain carries TRBV10-3 and TRBJ2-3; no clear D gene. Germline CDR1 and CDR2: ENHRY and SYGVKD. With 6 bases removed from V and 0 bases from J, the gap between germline ends came to 4 bases. The CDR3 covers 12 residues. Here the CDR3 reads CAIRTSTDTQYF. DNA for the CDR3: TGTGCCATCAGGACTAGCACAGATACGCAGTATTTT.

There are a few counts of this clonotype. This rearrangement joins TRBV20-1 to TRBJ2-1; 11 nucleotides line up with TRBD2. The V gene end was trimmed by 6 bases and the J gene end by 9 bases; junction bases not matched to a gene: 13. Germline-derived CDR1 and CDR2 are DFQATT and SNEGSKA (reference sequence). The CDR3 contains 15 residues. The CDR3: CSAKGLAGGRSEQFF. CDR3 nucleotide sequence: TGCAGTGCCAAGGGCTTAGCGGGAGGGCGGAGTGAGCAGTTCTTC.

The chain has TRBV5-1 and TRBJ2-1; 12 positions agree with TRBD2. The CDR3 length is 14 residues. V trimming: 5 bases; J trimming: 6 bases; junction bases outside the gene matches: 3. Germline CDR1 reads SGHRS; CDR2 reads YFSETQ. The DNA of the CDR3 is TGCGCCAGCAGGCGGACTAGCGGGATCAATGAGCAGTTCTTC. Translation gives CASRRTSGINEQFF.